The entry that follows covers one T cell receptor beta chain sequence. Its antigen is currently unknown. This sample is drawn from a study of Ad26.COV2.S vaccination and SARS-CoV-2 variants. About the study: Once, or twice with 56 days between doses, Ad26.COV2.S was given intramuscularly.

Clones were read by immunoSEQ multiplex PCR, and TCRdb kept only the in-frame ones, dropping some. The sample yields around 340,000 clones, 88% seen once. This CDR3 has 20 residues. With 5 bases clipped from V and 1 base from J, the junction kept 22 bases outside the gene matches. Germline V gene sequence: CDR1 MDHEN, CDR2 SYDVKM. Study conclusions and caveats: While placebo recipients had lower spike-specific TCR breadth, vaccine recipients had more. Analyses that measured TCR breadth and depth may have underestimated total T cell responses.

Treatment noted: over 15 received Ad26.COV2.S at low or high dose, single or two shots; about 5 received placebo; per-sample allocation not given. Collection of the samples took place on day 63 after the first injection of vaccine or placebo. The chain has TRBV28 and TRBJ1-1, with 7 bases fitting TRBD1. The receptor was isolated from a person between 18 and 59 years old who received the Ad26.COV2.S COVID-19 vaccine or a placebo. Sequences were derived from peripheral blood, sampled in a trial of Ad26.COV2.S vaccine versus placebo. CDR3 in DNA: TGTGCCAGCAGTGCTGAAACTATAAAAAACACGGGACAGCAGAACACTGAAGCTTTCTTT. Protein sequence: CASSAETIKNTGQQNTEAFF.